Listed here are 22 T cell receptor beta chains from one sample, sequenced in a study of vaccination effects on CD4 cells after COVID-19. Repertoires were generated with immunoSEQ multiplex PCR, while TCRdb's copy carries only in-frame clones and drops some. The data contain around 63,000 clones, around three quarters of them singletons. ViraFEST used viral peptide pools to expand antigen-specific CD4+ T cells before sequencing. After about 10 days in culture, the CD4+ T cells were isolated. The vaccine recipients had no prior SARS-CoV-2 infection, with negative nucleocapsid antibodies. These TCRs are of unknown antigen specificity. The sequencing used CD4+ T cells from PBMCs cultured with HCoV-OC43 spike peptides, collected before COVID-19 vaccination. The subset here: HCoV-OC43 spike overlapping peptide pool stimulation. Source of these receptors: a human donor who received a COVID-19 vaccine.

The chain recombines TRBV5-1 with TRBJ1-4; 8 positions agree with TRBD1. The CDR3 loop spans 15 amino acids. Germline V gene lookup returns CDR1 SGHRS and CDR2 YFSETQ. The J segment lost 3 bases and the V segment lost 5 bases, leaving 6 bases of the junction unmatched. The CDR3, as DNA: TGCGCCAGCAGGGCAGGGGGCCAGTCTAATGAAAAACTGTTTTTT. Translation: CASRAGGQSNEKLFF. The full variable domain, rest sourced from reference TRBV5-1 and TRBJ1-4, is KAGVTQTPRYLIKTRGQQVTLSCSPISGHRSVSWYQQTPGQGLQFLFEYFSETQRNKGNFPGRFSGRQFSNSRSEMNVSTLELGDSALYLCASRAGGQSNEKLFFGSGTQLSVL.

The genes are TRBV7-2 and TRBJ1-2, with no clear D. V was shortened by 5 bases and J by 8 bases, with 15 bases between the two germline ends. The CDR3 totals 13 residues. Germline loops: CDR1 SGHTA, CDR2 FQGNSA. CDR3 residues: CASSTPSVRGYTF. The CDR3 region has the DNA TGTGCCAGCAGCACACCATCGGTTCGGGGCTACACCTTC. Full variable domain (remainder filled in from reference TRBV7-2 and TRBJ1-2): GAGVSQSPSNKVTEKGKDVELRCDPISGHTALYWYRQSLGQGLEFLIYFQGNSAPDKSGLPSDRFSAERTGGSVSTLTIQRTQQEDSAVYLCASSTPSVRGYTFGSGTRLTVV.

The chain has TRBV24-1 and TRBJ2-6; TRBD2 might be the D (6 bases). The V gene lost 9 bases and the J gene lost 0 bases, with 20 bases spanning the gap. The CDR3 is 18 amino acids. Per the germline V gene, CDR1 is KGHDR and CDR2 is SFDVKD. CDR3 amino acids: CATAPSWTGDSGANVLTF. CDR3 nucleotide sequence: TGTGCCACCGCCCCTTCGTGGACGGGGGACTCTGGGGCCAACGTCCTGACTTTC.

V gene TRBV18 combines with J gene TRBJ1-5; 8 bases match TRBD1. Germline V gene sequence: CDR1 KGHSH, CDR2 LQKENI. V was clipped by 5 bases and J by 0 bases; unmatched bases: 3. The CDR3 runs to 15 residues. The CDR3, as DNA: TGTGCCAGCTCAGCGACAGGGGATAGCAATCAGCCCCAGCATTTT. This gives the protein CASSATGDSNQPQHF.

This clone appeared once. The chain combines TRBV24-1 with TRBJ2-2; the D call may be TRBD1 or TRBD2 (6 bases each). V was cut by 3 bases and J by 6 bases, with 28 bases left in between. Germline V gives CDR1 KGHDR, CDR2 SFDVKD. This CDR3 has 20 amino acids. CDR3 in amino acids: CATSDRSPKGDWSNAGELFF. For the CDR3, the DNA is TGTGCCACCAGTGATCGGTCGCCTAAGGGGGACTGGTCAAATGCCGGGGAGCTGTTTTTT.

The gene calls are TRBV6-5 and TRBJ2-1; a weak D match, TRBD2 (7 bases). This CDR3 comprises 15 residues. Trimming shortened V by 6 bases and J by 7 bases, and 19 bases separated the two germline ends. Germline CDR1 and CDR2: MNHEY and SVGAGI. CDR3 residues: CASRPGGHLGNEQFF. The CDR3 region has the DNA TGTGCCAGCAGGCCCGGGGGGCACCTAGGGAATGAGCAGTTCTTC.

The CDR3 here is CASSQGSQLNLSPLHF. The CDR3 nucleotides are TGCGCCAGCAGCCAAGGGTCACAATTGAATCTTTCACCCCTCCACTTT. The V and J genes are TRBV4-1 and TRBJ1-6; D remains unclear. The CDR3 has 16 residues. Trimming took 1 base from V and 9 from J, leaving 16 bases between them. Per the germline V gene, CDR1 is MGHRA and CDR2 is YSYEKL.

Only a few counts were recorded for this clone. In nucleotides, the CDR3 is TGTGCCAGCAGCTTGCTTCAGGGGGGCAATCAGCCCCAGCATTTT. This gives the protein CASSLLQGGNQPQHF. V is TRBV7-2 and J is TRBJ1-5; TRBD1 agrees at 7 bases. Germline CDR1 SGHTA, CDR2 FQGNSA. The CDR3 runs to 15 residues. Trimming at V came to 3 bases and at J to 2 bases, leaving 4 bases not matched to a gene.

This clone was detected only a few times. The genes are TRBV18 and TRBJ1-6; D unclear. The CDR3 covers 16 residues. Trimming removed 3 bases from V and 7 bases from J, with 16 bases in between. Germline CDR1 and CDR2: KGHSH and LQKENI. This CDR3 is CASSPYSAIGNSPLHF. DNA of the CDR3: TGTGCCAGCTCACCCTACTCCGCAATCGGGAATTCACCCCTCCACTTT.

The chain combines TRBV12-2 with TRBJ2-5; TRBD2 reflects the table's D call only, with no check against the DNA. TRBV12-2 is a known pseudogene. This CDR3 has 17 amino acids. The CDR3, as DNA: TGTGCAAGTCGCCCACGATGCGGCGCCGAAGCACAAGAGACCCAGTACTTC. This codes for CASRPRCGAEAQETQYF.

The chain combines TRBV24-1 with TRBJ2-6; a possible D gene is TRBD2 (5 bases). Trimming took off 5 bases at V and 1 base at J, with 11 bases between the two ends. This CDR3 is 16 amino acids long. In germline, CDR1 is KGHDR, CDR2 SFDVKD. For the CDR3, the DNA is TGTGCCACCAGTGGTCCGGGGTCTTCTGGGGCCAACGTCCTGACTTTC. This codes for CATSGPGSSGANVLTF.

The chain links TRBV2 to TRBJ1-1; D is unclear. The V end was cut by 2 bases, the J end by 1 base, with 11 bases between. This CDR3 comprises 15 residues. Germline-derived CDR1 and CDR2 are SNHLY and FYNNEI. The CDR3 region is CASSESPRQNTEAFF. The CDR3 DNA is TGTGCCAGCAGTGAATCCCCCCGACAGAACACTGAAGCTTTCTTT.

This clone came up once. This chain uses TRBV6-2 or TRBV6-3 with TRBJ1-6; D ambiguous. V was pared by 4 bases and J by 9 bases, with 10 bases between. Germline values: CDR1 MNHEY, CDR2 SVGEGT. CDR3 length equals 13 residues. For the CDR3, the DNA is TGTGCCAGCAGTTTCCTAAATAGTTCACCCCTCCACTTT. This sequence encodes CASSFLNSSPLHF.

This sequence joins TRBV12-3 or TRBV12-4 and TRBJ1-1; D remains ambiguous. V lost 6 bases to trimming and J lost 3 bases, with 11 bases between them. The CDR3 length is 13 residues. Here the CDR3 DNA reads TGTGCCAGCAGACCGCCACCGTACACTGAAGCTTTCTTT. Its translation: CASRPPPYTEAFF.

The gene calls are TRBV5-6 and TRBJ2-2; D is uncertain. Germline CDR1 is SGHDT and CDR2 is YYEEEE. The CDR3 contains 13 residues. V was cut by 4 bases and J by 2 bases, with 6 bases left in between. CDR3 in DNA: TGTGCCAGCAGCAGGGTCAACACCGGGGAGCTGTTTTTT. Its translation: CASSRVNTGELFF. Combining the CDR3 with reference TRBV5-6 and TRBJ2-2 gives the whole variable domain DAGVTQSPTHLIKTRGQQVTLRCSPKSGHDTVSWYQQALGQGPQFIFQYYEEEERQRGNFPDRFSGHQFPNYSSELNVNALLLGDSALYLCASSRVNTGELFFGEGSRLTVL.

This clone was seen only a few times. The V call is TRBV2, the J call TRBJ1-1; tentative D call: TRBD1 (6 bases). The CDR3 is made up of 16 amino acids. V lost 2 bases to trimming and J lost 1 base, with 14 bases between them. CDR1 SNHLY and CDR2 FYNNEI come from the germline V gene. The CDR3 sequence is CASSENLRGENTEAFF. The CDR3 bases are TGTGCCAGCAGTGAAAATCTTAGGGGGGAGAACACTGAAGCTTTCTTT.

This sequence joins TRBV19 and TRBJ1-2; D is uncertain. Trimming shortened V by 8 bases and J by 0 bases, and 10 bases separated the two germline ends. Germline CDR1 is LNHDA and CDR2 is SQIVND (reference sequence). The CDR3 has 13 amino acids. The CDR3 here is CASDTQANYGYTF. CDR3 sequence (DNA): TGTGCCAGTGATACTCAAGCTAACTATGGCTACACCTTC.

The rearrangement links TRBV7-8 to TRBJ2-5, with D possibly being TRBD1 or TRBD2 (5 bases each). V was clipped by 5 bases and J by 4 bases, with 17 bases between them. In germline, CDR1 is SGHVS, CDR2 FQNEAQ. This CDR3 has 15 amino acids. This chain's CDR3 is CASSMGTVLVETQYF. The CDR3 nucleotides are TGTGCCAGCAGCATGGGGACGGTTTTGGTAGAGACCCAGTACTTC.

The rearrangement joins TRBV28 to TRBJ2-5; weak D call: TRBD1 (6 bases). Germline CDR1 and CDR2: MDHEN and SYDVKM. This CDR3 contains 14 residues. V lost 4 bases to trimming and J lost 2 bases, with 11 bases between them. CDR3 region: CASSSWTVQETQYF. The CDR3 region has the DNA TGTGCCAGCAGTTCCTGGACAGTACAAGAGACCCAGTACTTC.

V gene TRBV2 combines with J gene TRBJ1-5, with 7 bases fitting TRBD1. The germline V gene has CDR1 SNHLY and CDR2 FYNNEI. This CDR3 is built from 16 residues. J was trimmed by 4 bases and V by 6 bases; bases with no gene match: 12. The CDR3 nucleotides are TGTGCCAGCAGGGCCGGGACAGCGACAGTAAATCAGCCCCAGCATTTT. The encoded protein is CASRAGTATVNQPQHF. The whole variable domain, remainder taken from reference TRBV2 and TRBJ1-5, is EPEVTQTPSHQVTQMGQEVILRCVPISNHLYFYWYRQILGQKVEFLVSFYNNEISEKSEIFDDQFSVERPDGSNFTLKIRSTKLEDSAMYFCASRAGTATVNQPQHFGDGTRLSIL.

The CDR3 bases are TGTGCCAGCAGCCGGCTCCAACTAGCGGGGGGCCTCCAAGAGACCCAGTACTTC. It codes for CASSRLQLAGGLQETQYF. The chain employs TRBV3-1 (or the pseudogene TRBV3-2) and TRBJ2-5; 12 bases line up with TRBD2. CDR1 LGHDT and CDR2 YNNKEL come from the germline V gene (reference sequence). J was trimmed by 1 base and V by 4 bases; bases with no gene match: 10. The CDR3 is made up of 18 amino acids.

The chain is built from TRBV6-2 or TRBV6-3 and TRBJ2-1, with 7 nucleotides matching TRBD2. Per germline, CDR1 MNHEY and CDR2 SVGEGT. Trimming cost V 2 bases and J 9 bases; bases outside gene matches: 7. This CDR3 comprises 14 residues. The CDR3 DNA follows: TGTGCCAGCAGTTACCCCGGGGGGACGAGTGAGCAGTTCTTC. It specifies CASSYPGGTSEQFF.